Described below is a single T cell receptor (beta chain) sequence and its context. Its antigen is currently unknown. 60 Vbeta and 13 Jbeta primers were used in PCR. Clones were read by immunoSEQ multiplex PCR, and TCRdb kept only the in-frame ones, dropping some. This table has more than 200,000 clones, approximately 70% appearing once. This entry belongs to a study of cytomegalovirus exposure and HLA in healthy donors. Germline values: CDR1 SGHDN, CDR2 FVKESK. Losses at the gene ends were 3 bases for V and 6 bases for J; bases not matched to a gene: 10. There are 16 residues in the CDR3. Study-wide results and limits: A list of 164 TCR beta chains associated with cytomegalovirus was given.

The receptor was derived from a man aged 35 to 55 in good health and CMV-seropositive. The chain combines TRBV14 with TRBJ2-3, with 9 bases lining up with TRBD2. Material for sequencing was PBMCs. As DNA, the CDR3 is TGTGCCAGCAGCCACCTTAGGGCGGGGGGGATGGATACGCAGTATTTT. Translating gives CASSHLRAGGMDTQYF. The variable domain in full, completed from reference TRBV14 and TRBJ2-3, reads EAGVTQFPSHSVIEKGQTVTLRCDPISGHDNLYWYRRVMGKEIKFLLHFVKESKQDESGMPNNRFLAERTGGTYSTLKVQPAELEDSGVYFCASSHLRAGGMDTQYFGPGTRLTVL.